This TCR beta chain was identified during a study of kidney transplant recipient with SARS-CoV-2 infection (dated by TCRdb to the early 2020s). This clonotype was observed at least ten times. Its antigen is currently not known. Base qualities were left out, and no much larger clone turns up one base away. TCRdb lists the instrument as Illumina MiSeq. The peripheral T cell repertoire was profiled for human TCRbeta genes. In the paper's pipeline: To account for variability over time, differences in clonotype abundance were tested using beta-binomial modelling. Expanded clonotypes were screened against the ImmuneCODE reference database of SARS-CoV-2-associated TCRs and mapped to viral genome regions. Additional analyses of the repertoire looked at TRBV gene usage, CDR3 length, CDR3 amino acid overlap between time points, clonotype abundance distributions and Jaccard similarity. TCRdb reprocessing: public reads trimmed at Q25 with fastp, clones called with MiXCR, in-frame beta chains kept. A single entry per CDR3 protein holds the most common genes and DNA from its merged rows. TCRdb's processing, not the authors', yielded these V and J calls. This sample is represented by about 250,000 distinct CDR3 sequences; more than 25% of them were singletons. More than 6.5% of the sample is held by the ten biggest clonotypes.

The germline V gene specifies SNHLY as CDR1 and FYNNEI as CDR2. V is clipped by 7 bases and J by 7 bases, and the sequence between their germline boundaries is 23 bases long. Spanning cysteine to phenylalanine, the CDR3 consists of 17 amino acids. Only the CDR3 part of the read is kept: 51 bases, read in frame from the first base. The time point label, as the study defines it: pre-pandemic baseline sample and day 111 after first positive SARS-CoV-2 test. In this chain, TRBV2 is recombined with TRBJ1-6; the best D guess is TRBD1, with 5 bases matching. The sample was a blood sample, taken at baseline and between days 110 and 120 from a kidney transplant recipient. This TCR came from a young adult male patient who had COVID-19 and was a kidney transplant recipient. After a transplant, some T cells may be the graft donor's own cells. The DNA sequence reads TGTGCCAGCACTACCCCGGGGGTGCAGGCGGTGAATTCACCCCTCCACTTT. This codes for CASTTPGVQAVNSPLHF. Full variable domain (CDR3 extended with the reference TRBV2 and TRBJ1-6 proteins): EPEVTQTPSHQVTQMGQEVILRCVPISNHLYFYWYRQILGQKVEFLVSFYNNEISEKSEIFDDQFSVERPDGSNFTLKIRSTKLEDSAMYFCASTTPGVQAVNSPLHFGNGTRLTVT.